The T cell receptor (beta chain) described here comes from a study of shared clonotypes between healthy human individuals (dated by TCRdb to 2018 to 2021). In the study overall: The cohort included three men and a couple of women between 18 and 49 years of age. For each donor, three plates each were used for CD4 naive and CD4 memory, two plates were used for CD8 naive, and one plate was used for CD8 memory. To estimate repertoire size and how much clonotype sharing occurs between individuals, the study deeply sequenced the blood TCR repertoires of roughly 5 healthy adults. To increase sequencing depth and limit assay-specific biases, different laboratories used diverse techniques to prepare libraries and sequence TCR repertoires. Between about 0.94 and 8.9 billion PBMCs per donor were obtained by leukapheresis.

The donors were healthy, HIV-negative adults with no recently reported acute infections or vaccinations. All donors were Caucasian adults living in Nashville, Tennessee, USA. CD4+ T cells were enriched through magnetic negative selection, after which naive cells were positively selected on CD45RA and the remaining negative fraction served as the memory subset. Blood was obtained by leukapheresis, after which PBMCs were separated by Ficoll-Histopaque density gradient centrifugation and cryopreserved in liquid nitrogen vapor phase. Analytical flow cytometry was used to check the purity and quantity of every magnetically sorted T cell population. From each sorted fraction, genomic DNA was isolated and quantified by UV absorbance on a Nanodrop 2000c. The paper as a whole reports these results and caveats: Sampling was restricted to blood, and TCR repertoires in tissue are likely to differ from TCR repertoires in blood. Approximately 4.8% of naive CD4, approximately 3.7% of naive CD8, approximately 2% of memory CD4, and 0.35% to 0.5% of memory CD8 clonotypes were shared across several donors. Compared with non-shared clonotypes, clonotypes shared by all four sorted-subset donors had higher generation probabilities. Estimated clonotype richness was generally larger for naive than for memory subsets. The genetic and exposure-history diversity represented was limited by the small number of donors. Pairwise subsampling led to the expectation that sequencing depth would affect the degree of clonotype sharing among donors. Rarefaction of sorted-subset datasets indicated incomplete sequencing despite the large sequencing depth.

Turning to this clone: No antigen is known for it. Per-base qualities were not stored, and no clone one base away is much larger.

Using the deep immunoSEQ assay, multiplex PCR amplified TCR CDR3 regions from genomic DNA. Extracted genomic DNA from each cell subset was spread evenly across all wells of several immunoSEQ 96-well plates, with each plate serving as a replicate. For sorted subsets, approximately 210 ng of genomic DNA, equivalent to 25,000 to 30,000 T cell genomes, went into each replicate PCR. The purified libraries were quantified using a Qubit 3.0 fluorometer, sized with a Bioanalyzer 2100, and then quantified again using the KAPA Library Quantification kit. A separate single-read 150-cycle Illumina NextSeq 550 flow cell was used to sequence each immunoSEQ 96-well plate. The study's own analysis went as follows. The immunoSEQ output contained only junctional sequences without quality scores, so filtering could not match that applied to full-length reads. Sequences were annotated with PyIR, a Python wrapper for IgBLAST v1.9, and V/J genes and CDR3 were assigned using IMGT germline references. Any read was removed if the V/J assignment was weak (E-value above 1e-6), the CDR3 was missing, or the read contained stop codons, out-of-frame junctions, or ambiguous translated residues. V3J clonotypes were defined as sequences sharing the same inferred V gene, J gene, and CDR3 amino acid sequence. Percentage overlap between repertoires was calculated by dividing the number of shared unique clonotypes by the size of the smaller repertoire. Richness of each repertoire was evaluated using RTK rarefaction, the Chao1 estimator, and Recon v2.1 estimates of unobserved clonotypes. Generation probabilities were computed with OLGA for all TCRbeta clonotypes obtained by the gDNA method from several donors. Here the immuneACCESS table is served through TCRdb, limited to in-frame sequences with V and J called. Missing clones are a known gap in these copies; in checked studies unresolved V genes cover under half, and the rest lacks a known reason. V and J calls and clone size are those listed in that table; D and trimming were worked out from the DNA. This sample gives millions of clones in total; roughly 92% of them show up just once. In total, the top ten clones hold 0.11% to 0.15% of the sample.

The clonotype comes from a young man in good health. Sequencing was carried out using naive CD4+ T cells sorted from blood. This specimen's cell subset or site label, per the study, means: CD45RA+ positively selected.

The CDR3 region reads CASSVGDSDTGELFF. The sequenced DNA: TGTGCCAGCAGCGTAGGAGACTCCGACACCGGGGAGCTGTTTTTT. Recombination connected TRBV9 to TRBJ2-2, with no reliable assignment of the D segment. The V and J ends are trimmed by 0 bases and 3 bases, leaving 9 bases between them. The CDR3 runs 15 residues from the cysteine to the phenylalanine. Just CDR3 DNA is preserved here, 45 bases in frame from base 1. As encoded in the germline V gene, CDR1 is SGDLS while CDR2 is YYNGEE.